These 18 T cell receptor beta chains share one sample of origin, sequenced in a study of control samples from healthy donors and cancer patients. Only in-frame clones appear in the TCRdb table, and some are missing; sequencing was by immunoSEQ multiplex PCR. Here the sample spans some 79,000 clones, about 91% being singletons. Sequencing used blood. Receptors originate from a man in his fifties in good health.

The rearrangement links TRBV7-9 to TRBJ2-1, with 9 positions matching TRBD2. The CDR3 loop spans 15 amino acids. CDR1 SEHNR and CDR2 FQNEAQ come from the germline V gene (reference sequence). Trimming took 1 base from V and 5 from J; bases not matched to a gene: 3. The CDR3 bases are TGTGCCAGCAGCTTAGTTTCTAGCGGGGACAATGAGCAGTTCTTC. Translation gives CASSLVSSGDNEQFF. The full variable domain, its missing parts supplied by reference TRBV7-9 and TRBJ2-1, is DTGVSQNPRHKITKRGQNVTFRCDPISEHNRLYWYRQTLGQGPEFLTYFQNEAQLEKSRLLSDRFSAERPKGSFSTLEIQRTEQGDSAMYLCASSLVSSGDNEQFFGPGTRLTVL.

The chain links TRBV30 to TRBJ2-5, with TRBD1 matching over 8 bases. CDR3 size: 16 residues. The germline V gene has CDR1 GTSNPN and CDR2 SVGIG (reference sequence). After removal of 5 bases from V and 7 bases from J, the junction contained 18 bases not matched to a gene. CDR3 sequence: CAWAVRTGHLGVTQYF. The DNA of the CDR3 is TGTGCCTGGGCAGTCCGGACAGGGCACCTCGGGGTGACCCAGTACTTC.

This chain links TRBV6-5 with TRBJ1-1, with a tentative D call TRBD1 (5 bases). The V and J ends lost 0 bases and 5 bases respectively, with 13 bases between them. Per the germline V gene, CDR1 is MNHEY and CDR2 is SVGAGI. CDR3 length equals 15 residues. The CDR3 DNA reads as TGTGCCAGCAGTTACTCGAGATGGAGGGGAACTGAAGCTTTCTTT. It codes for CASSYSRWRGTEAFF.

This clone was observed a single time. The chain has TRBV27 and TRBJ2-7, with D perhaps TRBD1 (5 bases). The CDR3 contains 12 residues. The ends were cut back, 5 bases at V and 2 bases at J, with 7 bases in the middle. From germline, CDR1 is MNHEY and CDR2 SMNVEV (reference sequence). CDR3 coding DNA: TGTGCCAGCAGTAGGGGCCCCTACGAGCAGTACTTC. Its protein product is CASSRGPYEQYF.

The CDR3 loop is CASSLDLERGTIYF. The CDR3 DNA reads TGTGCCAGCAGCTTGGATCTGGAGAGAGGCACCATATATTTT. This chain links TRBV5-4 with TRBJ1-3; no firm D call. Per germline, CDR1 SGHNT and CDR2 YYREEE (reference sequence). V lost 0 bases and J 9 bases, leaving 13 bases between the germline ends. This CDR3 contains 14 residues.

Turning to this clone: The sample has other DNA sequences that encode this CDR3 too. The rearrangement links TRBV12-3 or TRBV12-4 to TRBJ1-1, with D possibly matching TRBD1 (5 bases). The CDR3 length is 13 residues. Deletions cut 5 bases from V and 4 bases from J, with 11 bases between. CDR3 residues: CASSLGGGTEAFF. The CDR3 DNA reads TGTGCCAGCAGTCTGGGGGGGGGCACTGAAGCTTTCTTT.

The CDR3, as DNA: TGCGCCAGCAGCTCGCCGGGACAGGGTTACTACGAGCAGTACTTC. The encoded protein is CASSSPGQGYYEQYF. V is TRBV5-1 and J is TRBJ2-7; 9 nucleotides line up with TRBD1. Germline V gives CDR1 SGHRS, CDR2 YFSETQ. The CDR3 contains 15 residues. The V and J ends lost 3 bases and 3 bases, in that order; junction bases with no gene match: 7.

V and J are TRBV11-3 and TRBJ1-1, with 11 nucleotides matching TRBD1. The ends lost 5 bases at V and 7 bases at J; junction bases unmatched: 6. CDR1 is SGHNT and CDR2 is YENEEA in the germline V gene. The CDR3 runs to 14 residues. The DNA for the CDR3 is TGTGCCAGCAGCCCGTGGGACAGGGGGATTGAAGCTTTCTTT. Protein: CASSPWDRGIEAFF.

This clone has just one count. The V call is TRBV19, the J call TRBJ1-5, with D unclear. The CDR3 length is 15 residues. V lost 6 bases and J lost 1, with 13 bases in between. From germline, CDR1 is LNHDA and CDR2 SQIVND (reference sequence). The CDR3 nucleotides read TGTGCCAGTAGCCCTGACGGTCAGAGCAATCAGCCCCAGCATTTT. Its translation: CASSPDGQSNQPQHF.

The chain employs TRBV19 and TRBJ2-7, with 7 bases matching TRBD1. The V gene's germline CDR1 is LNHDA and CDR2 SQIVND (reference sequence). Unmatched junction bases numbered 4, after V lost 3 bases and J lost 2 bases. This CDR3 is built from 14 residues. CDR3: CASSIPGGPYEQYF. For the CDR3, the DNA is TGTGCCAGTAGTATCCCAGGGGGTCCCTACGAGCAGTACTTC.

The chain recombines TRBV7-9 with TRBJ2-3, with unresolved D. The germline V and J ends were trimmed by 0 bases and 0 bases, with 4 bases remaining between them. CDR3 size: 14 residues. Germline V lookup: CDR1 SEHNR, CDR2 FQNEAQ (reference sequence). Written as DNA, the CDR3 is TGTGCCAGCAGCTTAGCGGGGAGCACAGATACGCAGTATTTT. Encoded protein: CASSLAGSTDTQYF.

Only a few counts were recorded for this clone. This chain links TRBV9 with TRBJ2-2; D is perhaps TRBD1 or TRBD2 (5 bases each). The germline CDR1 and CDR2 sequences are SGDLS and YYNGEE. The V end lost 4 bases, the J end lost 1 base, and 11 bases lay between the germline ends. This CDR3 contains 15 residues. This CDR3 reads CASSHRDGNTGELFF. The CDR3 DNA reads TGTGCCAGCAGCCACCGGGACGGGAACACCGGGGAGCTGTTTTTT.

This sequence joins TRBV6-5 and TRBJ2-7, with 9 bases that match TRBD1. After removal of 6 bases from V and 7 bases from J, the junction contained 7 bases not matched to a gene. This CDR3 contains 13 residues. In germline, CDR1 is MNHEY, CDR2 SVGAGI. The CDR3 spells CASRGTGPGEQYF. In DNA form, the CDR3 reads TGTGCCAGCAGAGGGACAGGGCCGGGGGAGCAGTACTTC.

V is TRBV3-1 (or the pseudogene TRBV3-2) and J is TRBJ2-1; no clear D gene. The CDR3 totals 15 residues. Germline values: CDR1 LGHDT, CDR2 YNNKEL (reference sequence). V was trimmed by 1 base and J by 3 bases, leaving 10 bases between them. The CDR3 DNA follows: TGTGCCAGCAGCCAAGCCCCGGGTTTCTACAATGAGCAGTTCTTC. This translates into CASSQAPGFYNEQFF.

The J gene is TRBJ1-5, the V gene TRBV2; D gene ambiguous. Germline CDR1 SNHLY, CDR2 FYNNEI. This CDR3 is built from 11 residues. Trimming stripped 1 base from V and 15 bases from J, with 10 bases between. CDR3 in DNA: TGTGCCAGCAGTGAAGGGTTCATGGCGCATTTT. Its protein product is CASSEGFMAHF. Full variable domain (remainder filled in from reference TRBV2 and TRBJ1-5): EPEVTQTPSHQVTQMGQEVILRCVPISNHLYFYWYRQILGQKVEFLVSFYNNEISEKSEIFDDQFSVERPDGSNFTLKIRSTKLEDSAMYFCASSEGFMAHFGDGTRLSIL.

The chain combines TRBV7-2 with TRBJ2-3, with no clear D. The germline V gene encodes CDR1 SGHTA and CDR2 FQGNSA. Trimming pared 5 bases from V and 4 bases from J, leaving 10 bases between. The CDR3 covers 13 residues. This CDR3 reads CASSAHPADTQYF. The CDR3, as DNA: TGTGCCAGCAGCGCCCACCCCGCAGATACGCAGTATTTT.

This chain connects TRBV29-1 to TRBJ2-1; D unclear. The V gene lost 3 bases and the J gene lost 0 bases, with 18 bases spanning the gap. The germline V gene encodes CDR1 SQVTM and CDR2 ANQGSEA. The CDR3 sequence is 17 residues long. The CDR3 region is CSVDLAATGNSYNEQFF. The CDR3 nucleotides read TGCAGCGTTGACCTGGCTGCCACGGGTAACTCCTACAATGAGCAGTTCTTC.

V and J are TRBV7-2 and TRBJ2-2; D may correspond to TRBD1 or TRBD2 (6 bases each). Germline CDR1 SGHTA, CDR2 FQGNSA. The CDR3 loop spans 16 amino acids. V dropped 5 bases and J dropped 4 bases, with 17 bases sitting between them. The CDR3 coding sequence is TGTGCCAGCAGCCATGGTCCGGGGGCGGGCACCGGGGAGCTGTTTTTT. It yields the protein CASSHGPGAGTGELFF.